These 17 T cell receptor beta chains originate from one sample sequenced in a study of cytomegalovirus exposure and HLA in healthy donors. Primers included in the PCR were 60 Vbeta and 13 Jbeta primers. Sequencing was performed with immunoSEQ multiplex PCR; in TCRdb, only in-frame clones are kept and a portion is missing. The table has about 130,000 clones, around four fifths seen once. The material sequenced was PBMCs. All receptors derive from a female donor in good health and CMV-seronegative.

CDR3 protein: CASSPGQGGGNTIYF. The CDR3 coding sequence is TGCGCCAGCAGCCCTGGGCAGGGTGGTGGAAACACCATATATTTT. The gene calls are TRBV5-1 and TRBJ1-3; D perhaps matches TRBD1 (5 bases). CDR3 length equals 15 residues. Germline assignment: CDR1 SGHRS and CDR2 YFSETQ. Between the trimmed V and J ends, which lost 4 bases and 3 bases, there was a span of 14 bases.

This clone was found a few times. The chain uses TRBV6-5 and TRBJ1-3, with no clear D. CDR3 length: 15 residues. Per germline, CDR1 MNHEY and CDR2 SVGAGI. Trimming took 4 bases from V and 0 from J, leaving 10 bases between them. The CDR3 coding sequence is TGTGCCAGCAGTTCTGCCGGCGGCTCTGGAAACACCATATATTTT. Its translation is CASSSAGGSGNTIYF.

The chain recombines TRBV7-9 with TRBJ2-7; the D gene is possibly TRBD1 (6 bases). Germline lookup yields CDR1 SEHNR and CDR2 FQNEAQ (reference sequence). This CDR3 region has 14 residues. V lost 3 bases to trimming and J lost 6 bases, with 15 bases between them. CDR3 coding DNA: TGTGCCAGCAGCTTTGGTACAGGGACCAGCGAGCAGTACTTC. It yields the protein CASSFGTGTSEQYF.

CDR3 nucleotides: TGTGCTACCAGCGCCCGCGAGACCCAGTACTTC. It is translated as CATSARETQYF. V is TRBV28 and J is TRBJ2-5; D gene ambiguous. Germline V gene data show CDR1 as MDHEN and CDR2 as SYDVKM. This CDR3 has 11 amino acids.

This chain connects TRBV5-5 to TRBJ2-1, with TRBD2 matching over 10 bases. J gave up 10 bases and V 4 bases, and 5 bases lay outside the gene matches. Germline V lookup: CDR1 SGHKS, CDR2 YYEKEE (reference sequence). The CDR3 runs to 13 residues. DNA of the CDR3: TGTGCCAGCAGCCCACGTAGCGGGGGGGAGCAGTTCTTC. Amino acids: CASSPRSGGEQFF. Full variable domain (missing parts from reference TRBV5-5 and TRBJ2-1): DAGVTQSPTHLIKTRGQQVTLRCSPISGHKSVSWYQQVLGQGPQFIFQYYEKEERGRGNFPDRFSARQFPNYSSELNVNALLLGDSALYLCASSPRSGGEQFFGPGTRLTVL.

The chain combines TRBV6-6 with TRBJ1-2; the match to TRBD1 covers 8 bases. Per germline, CDR1 MNHNY and CDR2 SVGAGI (reference sequence). The CDR3 sequence is 13 residues long. After removal of 6 bases from V and 6 bases from J, the junction contained 6 bases not matched to a gene. The DNA of the CDR3 is TGTGCCAGCAGCCGACAGGGGTCCCATGGCTACACCTTC. It encodes CASSRQGSHGYTF.

This chain connects TRBV9 to TRBJ2-3, with 7 nucleotides matching TRBD2. The J segment lost 5 bases and the V segment lost 4 bases, leaving 16 bases of the junction unmatched. Germline CDR1 is SGDLS and CDR2 is YYNGEE. This CDR3 is 17 amino acids long. CDR3 in DNA: TGTGCCAGCAGCCTACTACCCCCCGGGACTATTGTAGATACGCAGTATTTT. Residues: CASSLLPPGTIVDTQYF.

The chain is built from TRBV4-3 and TRBJ1-1; D is undetermined. This CDR3 comprises 15 residues. Per the germline V gene, CDR1 is LGHNA and CDR2 is YSLEER. V lost 0 bases to trimming and J lost 1 base, with 9 bases between them. The CDR3 sequence is CASSQDVGGNTEAFF. DNA of the CDR3: TGCGCCAGCAGCCAAGATGTAGGAGGGAACACTGAAGCTTTCTTT.

The rearrangement joins TRBV14 to TRBJ2-5; D gene uncertain. Germline V gene data show CDR1 as SGHDN and CDR2 as FVKESK. The CDR3 covers 14 residues. Trimming cost V 6 bases and J 4 bases, with 15 bases left between them. CDR3 nucleotides: TGTGCCAGCAGTCTGCACAGACAAGGAGAGACCCAGTACTTC. Translation: CASSLHRQGETQYF.

The gene calls are TRBV28 and TRBJ1-4; D may be TRBD1 (6 bases). Germline values: CDR1 MDHEN, CDR2 SYDVKM. V was pared by 6 bases and J by 0 bases, with 17 bases between. The CDR3 extends over 17 amino acids. This chain's CDR3 is CASRPHTGTATNEKLFF. The CDR3, as DNA: TGTGCCAGCAGACCCCACACAGGGACGGCAACTAATGAAAAACTGTTTTTT.

This chain connects TRBV11-2 to TRBJ2-1; D call uncertain. V lost 2 bases to trimming and J lost 7 bases, with 3 bases between them. The CDR3 covers 11 residues. Germline V CDR1 and CDR2: SGHAT, FQNNGV. The CDR3 DNA sequence: TGTGCCAGCAGCTTAACTAATGAGCAGTTCTTC. Its translation: CASSLTNEQFF.

This clone was counted between two and nine times. This chain joins TRBV5-1 and TRBJ2-7, with 11 bases fitting TRBD2. The trim removed 1 base at V and 3 bases at J, leaving 3 bases unmatched. There are 15 residues in the CDR3. Germline CDR1 reads SGHRS; CDR2 reads YFSETQ. For the CDR3, the DNA is TGCGCCAGCAGCTTGATAGCGGGAGGGCTCTACGAGCAGTACTTC. It encodes CASSLIAGGLYEQYF.

The chain couples TRBV10-3 to TRBJ2-3, with TRBD1 identical over 10 bases. CDR3 length equals 15 residues. Germline lookup yields CDR1 ENHRY and CDR2 SYGVKD. Unmatched junction bases numbered 8, after V lost 9 bases and J lost 2 bases. The CDR3 sequence: CAMAPGQGFTDTQYF. CDR3 in DNA: TGTGCCATGGCCCCGGGACAGGGGTTCACAGATACGCAGTATTTT.

This chain uses TRBV2 with TRBJ2-7; TRBD2 is a possible D gene (6 bases). V lost 6 bases, J lost 1 base, and 13 bases lay in between. The CDR3 covers 14 residues. In germline, CDR1 is SNHLY, CDR2 FYNNEI. In DNA form, the CDR3 reads TGTGCCAGCAGGTTTGGGCTAGCGTCCTACGAGCAGTACTTC. It specifies CASRFGLASYEQYF.

The chain links TRBV7-9 to TRBJ2-1; 8 nucleotides agree with TRBD2. The CDR3 is 16 amino acids. The germline V gene encodes CDR1 SEHNR and CDR2 FQNEAQ (reference sequence). V was pared by 5 bases and J by 4 bases, with 10 bases of the junction left unmatched. The CDR3 here is CASSPRGAGEYNEQFF. The CDR3 nucleotides read TGTGCCAGCAGCCCCCGAGGAGCGGGAGAATACAATGAGCAGTTCTTC.

The chain has TRBV6-1 and TRBJ1-2; 7 bases match TRBD1. This CDR3 has 13 amino acids. Germline CDR1 and CDR2: MNHNS and SASEGT. The J segment lost 4 bases and the V segment lost 5 bases, leaving 4 bases of the junction unmatched. The CDR3 bases are TGTGCCAGCAGTATGGCAGGGGGCTATGGCTACACCTTC. Amino acids: CASSMAGGYGYTF.

V gene TRBV14 combines with J gene TRBJ1-1; TRBD1 agrees at 10 bases. The CDR3 runs 16 residues. The V and J ends lost 4 bases and 4 bases, in that order; junction bases with no gene match: 9. The germline gives CDR1 SGHDN, CDR2 FVKESK. The CDR3 region has the DNA TGTGCCAGCAGCCTGGCTAGGGGACAGGGGAGCACTGAAGCTTTCTTT. It is translated as CASSLARGQGSTEAFF.